This T cell receptor beta chain stems from a study of blood T cell repertoires in COVID-19. Using immunoSEQ multiplex PCR, the repertoire was profiled, and TCRdb retains in-frame clones only, with some absent. This table has about 140,000 clones, 60% to 80% appearing once. Germline V gene lookup returns CDR1 LGHNA and CDR2 YNFKEQ. The CDR3 extends over 20 amino acids. V was clipped by 1 base and J by 1 base, with 22 bases between them. The rearrangement joins TRBV4-2 to TRBJ2-2; D may be TRBD2 (5 bases). This receptor was taken from a woman aged 50 to 60 who had recovered from COVID-19. The sample was PBMCs or T cells enriched from blood (not recorded which). The CDR3: CASSQGGGAGPPGNTGELFF. The CDR3 coding sequence is TGTGCCAGCAGCCAAGGTGGTGGTGCGGGCCCGCCGGGGAACACCGGGGAGCTGTTTTTT.